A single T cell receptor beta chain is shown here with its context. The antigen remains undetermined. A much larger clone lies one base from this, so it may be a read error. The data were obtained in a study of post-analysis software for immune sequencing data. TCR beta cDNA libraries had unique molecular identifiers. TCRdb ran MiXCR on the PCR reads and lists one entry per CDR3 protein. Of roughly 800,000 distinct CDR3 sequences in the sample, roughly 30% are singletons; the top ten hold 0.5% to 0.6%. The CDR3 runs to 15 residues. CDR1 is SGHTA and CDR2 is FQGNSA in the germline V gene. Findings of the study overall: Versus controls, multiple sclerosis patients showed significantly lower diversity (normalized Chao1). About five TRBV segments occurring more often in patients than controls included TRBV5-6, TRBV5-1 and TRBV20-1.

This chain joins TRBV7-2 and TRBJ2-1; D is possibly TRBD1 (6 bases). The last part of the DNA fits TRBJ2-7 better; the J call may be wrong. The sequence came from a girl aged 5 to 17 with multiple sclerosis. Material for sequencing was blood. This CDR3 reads CASSLMMGAYNEQYF. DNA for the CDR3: TGTGCCAGCAGCTTAATGATGGGGGCGTACAATGAGCAGTACTTC.